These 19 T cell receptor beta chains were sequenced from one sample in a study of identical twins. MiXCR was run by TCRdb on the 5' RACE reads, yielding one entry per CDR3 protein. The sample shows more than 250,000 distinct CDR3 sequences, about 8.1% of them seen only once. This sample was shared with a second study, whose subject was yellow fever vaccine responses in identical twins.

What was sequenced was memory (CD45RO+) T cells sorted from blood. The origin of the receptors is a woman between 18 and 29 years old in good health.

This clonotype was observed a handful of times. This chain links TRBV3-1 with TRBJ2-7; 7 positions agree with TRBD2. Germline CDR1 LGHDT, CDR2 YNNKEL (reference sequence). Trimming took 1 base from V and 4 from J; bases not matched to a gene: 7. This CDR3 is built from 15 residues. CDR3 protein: CASSQAPGLQYEQYF. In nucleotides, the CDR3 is TGTGCCAGCAGCCAAGCCCCGGGACTACAGTACGAGCAGTACTTC.

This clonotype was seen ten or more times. CDR3 sequence (DNA): TGTGCCAGCAGTGAGCTGGCTAGCGGGGTCTCCCATGAGCAGTTCTTC. Residues: CASSELASGVSHEQFF. This chain uses TRBV6-1 with TRBJ2-1, with TRBD2 matching over 9 bases. Germline CDR1 and CDR2: MNHNS and SASEGT. This CDR3 has 16 residues. Trimming removed 3 bases from V and 8 bases from J; junction bases left unmatched: 11.

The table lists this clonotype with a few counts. The CDR3 region has the DNA TGTGCCAGTAGTATAGCAGCGGGAGGTACAGATACGCAGTATTTT. This encodes CASSIAAGGTDTQYF. The chain has TRBV19 and TRBJ2-3; 9 bases agree with TRBD2. With V trimmed by 1 base and J by 3 bases, 2 bases remained unmatched. CDR1 and CDR2 (germline): LNHDA, SQIVND (reference sequence). This CDR3 is 15 amino acids long.

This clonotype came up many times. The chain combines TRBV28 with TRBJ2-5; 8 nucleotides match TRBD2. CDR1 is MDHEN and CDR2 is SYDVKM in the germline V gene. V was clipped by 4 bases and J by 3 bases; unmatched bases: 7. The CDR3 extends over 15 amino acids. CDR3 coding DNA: TGTGCCAGCAGTTCCCAAACTAGCGGAGAAGAGACCCAGTACTTC. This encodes CASSSQTSGEETQYF. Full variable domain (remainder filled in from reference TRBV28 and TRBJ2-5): DVKVTQSSRYLVKRTGEKVFLECVQDMDHENMFWYRQDPGLGLRLIYFSYDVKMKEKGDIPEGYSVSREKKERFSLILESASTNQTSMYLCASSSQTSGEETQYFGPGTRLLVL.

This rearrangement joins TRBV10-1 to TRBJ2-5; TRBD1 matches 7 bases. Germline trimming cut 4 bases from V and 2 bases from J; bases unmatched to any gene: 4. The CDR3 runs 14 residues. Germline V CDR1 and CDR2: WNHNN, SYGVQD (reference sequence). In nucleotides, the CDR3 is TGCGCCAGCAGTGTAGGGGGCTCTCAAGAGACCCAGTACTTC. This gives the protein CASSVGGSQETQYF.

CDR3 loop: CASSLQYVGQYF. CDR3 bases: TGTGCCAGCAGTTTACAGTACGTGGGGCAGTACTTC. This chain uses TRBV28 with TRBJ2-7; no clear D. Germline V gene data show CDR1 as MDHEN and CDR2 as SYDVKM. Trimming pared 2 bases from V and 9 bases from J, leaving 11 bases between. The CDR3 has 12 residues.

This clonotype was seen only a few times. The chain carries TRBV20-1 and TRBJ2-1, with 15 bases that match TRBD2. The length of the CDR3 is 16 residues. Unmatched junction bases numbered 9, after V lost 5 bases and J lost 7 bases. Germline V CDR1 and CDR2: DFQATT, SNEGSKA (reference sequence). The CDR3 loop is CSAPGLAGGKRNEQFF. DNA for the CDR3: TGCAGTGCTCCGGGACTAGCGGGAGGTAAAAGGAATGAGCAGTTCTTC.

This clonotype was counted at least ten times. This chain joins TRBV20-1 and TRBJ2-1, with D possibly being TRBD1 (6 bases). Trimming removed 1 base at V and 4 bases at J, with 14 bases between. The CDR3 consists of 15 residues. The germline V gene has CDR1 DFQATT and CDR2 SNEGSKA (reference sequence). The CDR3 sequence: CSARALDSLYNEQFF. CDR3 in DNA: TGCAGTGCTAGAGCCCTGGACAGTCTATACAATGAGCAGTTCTTC.

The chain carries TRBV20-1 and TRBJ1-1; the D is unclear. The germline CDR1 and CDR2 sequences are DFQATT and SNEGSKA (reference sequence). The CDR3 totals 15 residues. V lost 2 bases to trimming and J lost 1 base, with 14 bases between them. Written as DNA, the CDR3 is TGCAGTGCTAGATTAGTTCAGCAGCCGAACACTGAAGCTTTCTTT. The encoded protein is CSARLVQQPNTEAFF.

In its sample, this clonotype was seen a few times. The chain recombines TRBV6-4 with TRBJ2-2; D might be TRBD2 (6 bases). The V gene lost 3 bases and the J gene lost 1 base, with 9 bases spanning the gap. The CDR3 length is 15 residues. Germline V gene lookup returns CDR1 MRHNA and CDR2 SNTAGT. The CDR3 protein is CASSEGGKNTGELFF. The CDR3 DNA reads TGTGCCAGCAGTGAAGGCGGGAAGAACACCGGGGAGCTGTTTTTT.

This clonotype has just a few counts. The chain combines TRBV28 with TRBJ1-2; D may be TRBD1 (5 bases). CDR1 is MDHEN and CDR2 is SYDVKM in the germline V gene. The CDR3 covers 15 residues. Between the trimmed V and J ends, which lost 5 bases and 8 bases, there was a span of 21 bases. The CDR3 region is CASSLPLTAGSGYTF. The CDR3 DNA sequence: TGTGCCAGCAGTCTTCCTTTGACAGCAGGGAGCGGCTACACCTTC.

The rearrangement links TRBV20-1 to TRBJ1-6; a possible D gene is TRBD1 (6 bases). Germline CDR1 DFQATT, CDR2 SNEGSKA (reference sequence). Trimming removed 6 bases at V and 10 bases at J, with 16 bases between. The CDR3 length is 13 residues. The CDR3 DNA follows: TGCAGTGCCCCAGGGGAGGGGAGGTCACCCCTCCACTTT. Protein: CSAPGEGRSPLHF.

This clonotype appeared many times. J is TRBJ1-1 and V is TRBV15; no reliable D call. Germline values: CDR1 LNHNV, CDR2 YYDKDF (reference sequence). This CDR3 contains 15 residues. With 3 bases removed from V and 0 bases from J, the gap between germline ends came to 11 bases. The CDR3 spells CATSSGVGMNTEAFF. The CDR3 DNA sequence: TGTGCCACCAGCAGTGGGGTGGGTATGAACACTGAAGCTTTCTTT.

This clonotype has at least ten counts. This chain's CDR3 is CASSKGGGREQFF. CDR3 sequence (DNA): TGTGCCAGCAGTAAGGGGGGCGGGCGTGAGCAGTTCTTC. This chain connects TRBV6-1 to TRBJ2-1, with D perhaps being TRBD1 or TRBD2 (6 bases each). The CDR3 length is 13 residues. With 5 bases removed from V and 9 bases from J, the gap between germline ends came to 14 bases. Germline lookup yields CDR1 MNHNS and CDR2 SASEGT.

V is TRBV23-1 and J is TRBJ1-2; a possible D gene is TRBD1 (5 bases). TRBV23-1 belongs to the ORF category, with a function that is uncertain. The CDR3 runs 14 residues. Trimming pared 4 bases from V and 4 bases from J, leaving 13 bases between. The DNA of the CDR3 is TGCGCCAGCAGTCTCGGGGGGGGAGGCTATGGCTACACCTTC. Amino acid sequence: CASSLGGGGYGYTF.

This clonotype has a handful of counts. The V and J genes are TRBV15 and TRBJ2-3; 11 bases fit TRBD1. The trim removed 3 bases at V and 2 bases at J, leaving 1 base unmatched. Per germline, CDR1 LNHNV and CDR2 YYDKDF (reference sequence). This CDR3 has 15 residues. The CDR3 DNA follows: TGTGCCACCAGCAGCGGACAGGGGGCCACAGATACGCAGTATTTT. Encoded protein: CATSSGQGATDTQYF.

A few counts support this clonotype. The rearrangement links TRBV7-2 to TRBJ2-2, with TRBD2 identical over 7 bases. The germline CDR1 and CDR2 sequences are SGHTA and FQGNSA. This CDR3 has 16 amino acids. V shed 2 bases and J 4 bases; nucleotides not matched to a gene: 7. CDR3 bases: TGTGCCAGCAGCTTATTTCGTAGCGGGCTCACCGGGGAGCTGTTTTTT. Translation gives CASSLFRSGLTGELFF.

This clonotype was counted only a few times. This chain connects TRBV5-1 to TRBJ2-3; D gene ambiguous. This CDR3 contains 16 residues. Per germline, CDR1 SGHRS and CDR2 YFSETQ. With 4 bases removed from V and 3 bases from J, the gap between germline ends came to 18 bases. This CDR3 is CASSEPSGLTTDTQYF. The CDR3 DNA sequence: TGCGCCAGCAGCGAACCCTCCGGGCTAACGACAGATACGCAGTATTTT. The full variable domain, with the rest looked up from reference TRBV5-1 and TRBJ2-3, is KAGVTQTPRYLIKTRGQQVTLSCSPISGHRSVSWYQQTPGQGLQFLFEYFSETQRNKGNFPGRFSGRQFSNSRSEMNVSTLELGDSALYLCASSEPSGLTTDTQYFGPGTRLTVL.

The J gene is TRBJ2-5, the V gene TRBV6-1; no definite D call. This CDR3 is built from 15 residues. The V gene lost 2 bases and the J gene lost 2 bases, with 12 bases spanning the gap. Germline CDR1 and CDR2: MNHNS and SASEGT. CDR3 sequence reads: CASSEQGTTQETQYF. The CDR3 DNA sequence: TGTGCCAGCAGTGAACAAGGTACAACACAAGAGACCCAGTACTTC.